This TCR beta chain was sequenced during a study of blood T cell repertoires in COVID-19. Sequenced by immunoSEQ multiplex PCR; TCRdb stores in-frame clones only, minus some. The sample lists 250,000 to 300,000 clones, 75% to 90% seen once, with 4.6% in the top ten. CDR3 size: 17 residues. V lost 2 bases, J lost 4 bases, and 21 bases lay in between. CDR1 MRHNA and CDR2 SNTAGT come from the germline V gene. The chain has TRBV6-4 and TRBJ2-7; D unclear. The sample comprised peripheral blood. The TCR was taken from a man aged 35-49 years with acute or convalescent COVID-19. In nucleotides, the CDR3 is TGTGCCAGCAGTGACATAAACGACGGAGACGTTGGTTACGAGCAGTACTTC. It is translated as CASSDINDGDVGYEQYF.